This T cell receptor beta chain stems from a study of human T cells and chemical hapten exposure. Germline V gene data show CDR1 as SNHLY and CDR2 as FYNNEI. This CDR3 contains 15 residues. V was trimmed by 6 bases and J by 1 base, leaving 12 bases between them. MiXCR, applied by TCRdb to the RACE reads, yields one record per CDR3 protein. This table holds roughly 96,000 distinct CDR3 sequences, about 9% found once. Time point in this sample: patch test 2, 6 weeks after DPC sensitization. Regarding treatment: therapeutic diphenylcyclopropenone sensitization with weekly scalp DPC. The total RNA was obtained from whole blood that was not fractionated.

This receptor was taken from a woman aged 40 to 50 with alopecia areata. Some clones in this sample may be carry-over from other donors' samples. Source: whole blood, taken in connection with sensitization to the hapten diphenylcyclopropenone (DPC). The V and J genes are TRBV2 and TRBJ2-2, with D possibly TRBD1 on 6 matching bases. DNA for the CDR3: TGTGCCAGCAGAGCGGACAGTGGGAACACCGGGGAGCTGTTTTTT. Protein: CASRADSGNTGELFF.